This entry describes one T cell receptor beta chain. Its target is unknown. Clones were sequenced by immunoSEQ multiplex PCR, and TCRdb holds only the in-frame ones, with some missing. The table includes about 62,000 clones, 79% detected once. The data derive from a study of OX40 agonist ivuxolimab in advanced cancers. General observations from the study: At 0.1 to 3.0 mg/kg, CD4+ and CD8+ blood T cells expanded clonally by week 6.

The V gene's germline CDR1 is SGHDT and CDR2 YYEEEE. This CDR3 has 16 residues. V shed 4 bases, J shed 4 bases, and the junction held 8 bases outside the gene matches. The TCR comes from an adult with an advanced solid tumor such as melanoma, head and neck, liver or kidney cancer. The sample was CD4+ or CD8+ T cells sorted from blood, taken in a trial of the OX40 agonist ivuxolimab. This rearrangement joins TRBV5-6 to TRBJ2-1, with 10 nucleotides matching TRBD1. The CDR3 nucleotides read TGTGCCAGCAGCCAAAGGGACAGGGGCCTATACAATGAGCAGTTCTTC. The encoded protein is CASSQRDRGLYNEQFF.